The 6 T cell receptor beta chains reported below all come from one sample, sequenced in a study of shared clonotypes between healthy human individuals. Only in-frame clones appear in the TCRdb table, and some are missing; sequencing was by immunoSEQ multiplex PCR. The sample carries about 1.1 million clones, around 78% recorded once. Sequencing was performed on memory CD4+ T cells from PBMCs. Subset defined: CD45RA-negative fraction. The source is a young man in good health. Some clones in this sample may be carry-over from other donors' samples.

The V and J genes are TRBV28 and TRBJ2-7; 13 positions match TRBD2. Per germline, CDR1 MDHEN and CDR2 SYDVKM. The CDR3 has 18 residues. V was pared by 4 bases and J by 4 bases, with 13 bases of the junction left unmatched. CDR3 sequence reads: CASSWALAGGPSVYEQYF. CDR3 DNA: TGTGCCAGCAGTTGGGCACTAGCGGGAGGGCCTAGTGTGTACGAGCAGTACTTC.

This clone came up a few times. The chain carries TRBV18 and TRBJ1-1, with unresolved D. This CDR3 region has 14 residues. Germline lookup yields CDR1 KGHSH and CDR2 LQKENI. The V end lost 3 bases, the J end lost 3 bases, and 11 bases lay between the germline ends. The CDR3 sequence is CASSPRRTYTEAFF. The CDR3 coding sequence is TGTGCCAGCTCACCCCGCAGGACGTACACTGAAGCTTTCTTT. The variable domain in full, completed from reference TRBV18 and TRBJ1-1, reads NAGVMQNPRHLVRRRGQEARLRCSPMKGHSHVYWYRQLPEEGLKFMVYLQKENIIDESGMPKERFSAEFPKEGPSILRIQQVVRGDSAAYFCASSPRRTYTEAFFGQGTRLTVV.

The chain carries TRBV29-1 and TRBJ2-5, with a weak D call TRBD1 (5 bases). CDR1 and CDR2 from the germline V gene are SQVTM and ANQGSEA. V shed 4 bases and J shed 0 bases, with 12 bases lying between them. There are 14 residues in the CDR3. The CDR3 spells CSVAGNRYQETQYF. CDR3 coding DNA: TGCAGCGTTGCAGGGAACCGATACCAAGAGACCCAGTACTTC.

This chain connects TRBV4-2 to TRBJ2-5, with D possibly being TRBD2 (7 bases). The CDR3 covers 16 residues. V lost 1 base and J 4 bases, leaving 16 bases between the germline ends. Germline lookup yields CDR1 LGHNA and CDR2 YNFKEQ. The DNA of the CDR3 is TGTGCCAGCAGCCAAGGAGCCCAGGGGAGGGGAGAGACCCAGTACTTC. Amino acids: CASSQGAQGRGETQYF.

The chain couples TRBV2 to TRBJ2-1; tentative D call: TRBD1 (5 bases). CDR3 length: 14 amino acids. V was clipped by 3 bases and J by 8 bases, with 14 bases between them. The germline CDR1 and CDR2 sequences are SNHLY and FYNNEI. CDR3 coding DNA: TGTGCCAGCAGTGACAGGACACTTGGGGATGAGCAGTTCTTC. Translated, it gives CASSDRTLGDEQFF. Based on the CDR3 plus reference TRBV2 and TRBJ2-1, the full variable domain is EPEVTQTPSHQVTQMGQEVILRCVPISNHLYFYWYRQILGQKVEFLVSFYNNEISEKSEIFDDQFSVERPDGSNFTLKIRSTKLEDSAMYFCASSDRTLGDEQFFGPGTRLTVL.

The genes are TRBV4-1 and TRBJ2-3; 10 bases map to TRBD2. Losses at the gene ends were 6 bases for V and 8 bases for J; bases not matched to a gene: 17. CDR3 size: 17 residues. Germline CDR1 is MGHRA and CDR2 is YSYEKL. Here the CDR3 DNA reads TGCGCCAGCAGTCAGCGGGGGGGTCCCAACGAACGCGGTACGCAGTATTTT. Amino acids: CASSQRGGPNERGTQYF.